This T cell receptor beta chain emerged from a study of identical twins (dated by TCRdb to the mid-2010s). Turning to the overall study: The study deep-sequenced TCR alpha and beta repertoires from monozygotic twins, unrelated adults of various ages and cord blood to test whether fetal clonotypes persist. To rule out contamination, replicate twin experiments were performed at different times with different library preparation protocols. The study at large found these results: A weaker excess of twin sharing was found in beta out-of-frame sequences because the signal-to-noise ratio was lowered by fewer shared sequences. Invariant T cells such as MAIT and iNKT could partly confound zero-insertion analyses, although diverse VJ usage argued against such confounding for most clonotypes. In monozygotic twins, out-of-frame TCR alpha sharing was systematically underestimated by recombination models, although the models agreed with sharing between unrelated individuals. Because the same donors could not be followed over many years, conclusions were based on cross-sectional statistical analysis. Compared with coincidental sharing between unrelated individuals, out-of-frame TCR alpha sequences shared between twins had an excess of sequences with low generation probability. Abundant cord blood beta clonotypes had fewer insertions, young adult naive repertoires showed a similar but weaker trend, and memory repertoires showed no such trend.

The library was obtained by 5' RACE. Sequencing used an Illumina HiSeq 2000. A universal primer binding site was introduced by template switching, and a unique molecular identifier was present in the final cDNA, enabling accurate counting of TCR cDNA molecules. First-strand cDNA for TCR alpha and beta chains was synthesized from specific primers in the conserved constant-segment region. Each cDNA library was double barcoded, with a SMART-Mk sample barcode plus Illumina barcodes, to control for contamination. Two successive PCR steps introduced TruSeq adapter sequences along with Illumina sample barcodes. Sequencing of the TCR alpha and beta cDNA libraries was done on the Illumina HiSeq platform using custom primers. The paper's processing steps were these. MiGEC processed the raw reads to extract unique molecular identifiers, while MiXCR was used to determine the CDR3 positions. Recombination models were inferred per individual with the repgenHMM and IGoR tools using an EM algorithm. Shared clonotype analysis was performed with the tcR package in R, normalizing sharing by the product of cloneset sizes. Out-of-frame nonproductive sequences were analyzed to study raw recombination free of thymic and clonal selection effects. TCRdb redid the processing of the public reads, applying fastp at Q25 and MiXCR, and retained in-frame beta chains. Every entry covers one CDR3 protein and lists the most common genes and DNA from its rows. The V and J calls were determined by TCRdb, not by the authors. This sample gives approximately 500,000 distinct CDR3 sequences in total; approximately 16% of them show up just once. 0.44% of the sample is in the top ten clones.

The CDR3 spans 12 residues, from the cysteine through the phenylalanine. Kept here is only the CDR3 DNA, which spans 36 bases and is read in frame from base 1. Taken from the germline V gene (reference sequence), the CDR1 and CDR2 loops are DFQATT and SNEGSKA. V and J are trimmed by 0 bases and 9 bases, and the gene matches miss 4 bases of the junction. Every donor was a healthy Caucasian. Three pairs of female monozygotic twins, all aged roughly 18 to 29 years, were included in the twin cohort. Positive isolation kits from Invitrogen were used to isolate the CD4+ and CD8+ T cell populations. This clonotype was seen a few times. The specificity of this receptor is unknown. Base-call qualities are not available, and no considerably larger clone is one nucleotide away. This sample also belongs to another study, concerning yellow fever vaccine responses in identical twins. The second paper further reports: According to the authors, the vaccine-induced T cell response in identical twins seemed to be partly convergent and partly specific to each individual. Focusing on identical twins, the study followed the T cell clones that responded to the vaccine, and did so with precision.

This clonotype originated in a woman aged 18-29 years in good health. Recombination linked TRBV20-1 to TRBJ2-7; 8 bases in between match TRBD1. The material sequenced was CD4+ T cells sorted from blood. The DNA is TGCAGTGCTAGAGATCAGGGGGCTGGGCAGTACTTC. Its product reads: CSARDQGAGQYF.